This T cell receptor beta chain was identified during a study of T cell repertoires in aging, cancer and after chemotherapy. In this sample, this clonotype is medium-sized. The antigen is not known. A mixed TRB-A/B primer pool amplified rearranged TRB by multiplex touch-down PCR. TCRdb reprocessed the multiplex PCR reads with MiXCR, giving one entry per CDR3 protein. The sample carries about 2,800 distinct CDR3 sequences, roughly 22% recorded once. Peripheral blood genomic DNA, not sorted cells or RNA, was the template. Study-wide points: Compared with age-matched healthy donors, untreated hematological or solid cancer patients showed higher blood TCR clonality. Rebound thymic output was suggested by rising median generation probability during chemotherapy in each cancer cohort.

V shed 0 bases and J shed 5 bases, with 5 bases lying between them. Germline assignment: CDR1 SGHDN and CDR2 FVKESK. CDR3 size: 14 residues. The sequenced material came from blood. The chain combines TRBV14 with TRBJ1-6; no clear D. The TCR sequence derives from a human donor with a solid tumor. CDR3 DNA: TGTGCCAGCAGCCAAGACCTTCATAATTCACCCCTCCACTTT. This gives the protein CASSQDLHNSPLHF.